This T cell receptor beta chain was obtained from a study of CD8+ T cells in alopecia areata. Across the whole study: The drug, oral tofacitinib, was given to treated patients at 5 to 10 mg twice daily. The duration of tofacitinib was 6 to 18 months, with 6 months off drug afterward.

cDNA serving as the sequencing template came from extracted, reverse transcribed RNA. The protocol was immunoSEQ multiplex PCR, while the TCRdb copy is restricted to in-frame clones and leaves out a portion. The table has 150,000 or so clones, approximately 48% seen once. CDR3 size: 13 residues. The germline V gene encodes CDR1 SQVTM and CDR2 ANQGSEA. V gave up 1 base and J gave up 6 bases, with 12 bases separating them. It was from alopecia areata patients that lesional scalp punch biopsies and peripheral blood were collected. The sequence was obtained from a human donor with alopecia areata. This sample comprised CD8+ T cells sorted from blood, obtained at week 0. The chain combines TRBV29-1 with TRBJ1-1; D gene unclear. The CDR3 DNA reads TGCAGCGTTGAAGTTCGGGGAGGTGCTGAAGCTTTCTTT. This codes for CSVEVRGGAEAFF.